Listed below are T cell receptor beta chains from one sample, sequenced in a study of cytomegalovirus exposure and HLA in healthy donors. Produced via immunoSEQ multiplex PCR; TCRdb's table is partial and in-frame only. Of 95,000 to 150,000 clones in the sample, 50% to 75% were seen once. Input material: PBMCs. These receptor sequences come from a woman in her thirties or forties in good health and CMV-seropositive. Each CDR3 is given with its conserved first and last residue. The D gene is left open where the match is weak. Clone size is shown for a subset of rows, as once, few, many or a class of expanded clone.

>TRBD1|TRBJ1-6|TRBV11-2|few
TGTGCCAGCAGCTTAGGCAGGGGGTTCGAGGCCCTCCACTTT
CASSLGRGFEALHF
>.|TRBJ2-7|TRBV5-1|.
TGCGCCAGCAGCTTCGGACTCATCCCCACCTACGAGCAGTACTTC
CASSFGLIPTYEQYF
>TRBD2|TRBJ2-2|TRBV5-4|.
TGTGCCAGCAGCTTGGACGGACTAGCGGGAGGGGCCGGGGAGCTGTTTTTT
CASSLDGLAGGAGELFF
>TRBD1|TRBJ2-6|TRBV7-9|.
TGTGCCAGCAGCTTAGGGACAGGGAGCTCTGGGGCCAACGTCCTGACTTTC
CASSLGTGSSGANVLTF
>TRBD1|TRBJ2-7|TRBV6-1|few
TGTGCCAGCAGTGCCTGGACAGGGAGCTACGAGCAGTACTTC
CASSAWTGSYEQYF
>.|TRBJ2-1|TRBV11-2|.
TGTGCCAGCAGCCCTAGTCGTGGAGGTGAGCAGTTCTTC
CASSPSRGGEQFF
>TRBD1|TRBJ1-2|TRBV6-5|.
TGTGCCAGCAGTTACTCTGGGACAGGGGGATGGGGCTACACCTTC
CASSYSGTGGWGYTF
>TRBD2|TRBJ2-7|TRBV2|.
TGTGCCAGCAGTCGGACTAGCGGGAGGTACGAGCAGTACTTC
CASSRTSGRYEQYF
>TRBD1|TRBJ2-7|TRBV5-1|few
TGCGCCAGCAACGTGGGGACAGGCCGAGCCTACGAGCAGTACTTC
CASNVGTGRAYEQYF
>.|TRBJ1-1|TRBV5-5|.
TGTGCCAGCAGCTTGGACAGTTTGACTGAAGCTTTCTTT
CASSLDSLTEAFF
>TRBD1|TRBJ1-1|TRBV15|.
TGTGCCACAGCGGGACAGGGGGCAGGCACTGAAGCTTTCTTT
CATAGQGAGTEAFF
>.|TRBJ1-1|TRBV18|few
TGTGCCAGCTCACCAATAGGGGACACTGAAGCTTTCTTT
CASSPIGDTEAFF
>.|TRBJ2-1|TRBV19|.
TGTGCCAGTAGTGGCCACTTAGCGTCCTACAATGAGCAGTTCTTC
CASSGHLASYNEQFF
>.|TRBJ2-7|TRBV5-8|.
TGTGCCAGCAGCCAGGGGTTTAGGCAGCCCATGGACGAGCAGTACTTC
CASSQGFRQPMDEQYF
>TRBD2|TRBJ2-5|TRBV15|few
TGTGCCACCAAGGGAGGGAGGAAACAAGAGACCCAGTACTTC
CATKGGRKQETQYF
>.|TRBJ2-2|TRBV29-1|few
TGCAGCGTTGATACTGCCGACACCGGGGAGCTGTTTTTT
CSVDTADTGELFF
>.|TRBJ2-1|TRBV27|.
TGTGCCAGCAGTTCCGGACTCCTCTTCCGTTTGAATGAGCAGTTCTTC
CASSSGLLFRLNEQFF
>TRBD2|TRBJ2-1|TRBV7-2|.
TGTGCCAGCAGCTTCGCCCAGCGGGAGAAGCAGTTCTTC
CASSFAQREKQFF
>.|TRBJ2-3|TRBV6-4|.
TGTGCCAGCAGTGAAGCCGGCGGTAGCACAGATACGCAGTATTTT
CASSEAGGSTDTQYF
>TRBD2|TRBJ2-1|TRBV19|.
TGTGCCAGTAGTCCCCCTAGGACTAGCGGAAGGCACAATGAGCAGTTCTTC
CASSPPRTSGRHNEQFF
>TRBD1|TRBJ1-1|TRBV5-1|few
TGCGCCAGCAGCTCGAAGGACAGGGCTCATGAAGCTTTCTTT
CASSSKDRAHEAFF
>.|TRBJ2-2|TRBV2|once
TGTGCCAGCAGTGCGGCGGCAGGGCCCCTCTCCACCGGGGAGCTGTTTTTT
CASSAAAGPLSTGELFF
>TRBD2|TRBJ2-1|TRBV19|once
TGTGCCAGTAGTATAGAACTAGCGGGGCCCCGTGAGCAGTTCTTC
CASSIELAGPREQFF
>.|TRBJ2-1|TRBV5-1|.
TGCGCCAGCGGGTGGGCGGGGGCCTCCAATGAGCAGTTCTTC
CASGWAGASNEQFF
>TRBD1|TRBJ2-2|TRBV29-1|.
TGCAGCGTTGAGGGACAGGGGGAAGCCGGGGAGCTGTTTTTT
CSVEGQGEAGELFF
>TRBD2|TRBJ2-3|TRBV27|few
TGTGCCAGCAGTCCCCATAGCGGGAGCCCCGCAGATACGCAGTATTTT
CASSPHSGSPADTQYF
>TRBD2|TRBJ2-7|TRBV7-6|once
TGTGCCAGCTCGGGACTAGCGGGTTACGAGCAGTACTTC
CASSGLAGYEQYF
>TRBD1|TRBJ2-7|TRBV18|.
TGTGCCAGCTCACCGGGACAGGACTACGAGCAGTACTTC
CASSPGQDYEQYF
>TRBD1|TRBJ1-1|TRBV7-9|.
TGTGCCAGCAGCAACAGGGGGGACACTGAAGCTTTCTTT
CASSNRGDTEAFF
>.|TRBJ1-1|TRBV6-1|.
TGTGCCAGCCCCCCTAAAGGGGTCGGGGGCACTGAAGCTTTCTTT
CASPPKGVGGTEAFF
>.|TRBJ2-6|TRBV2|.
TGTGCCAGCAGACTTAACTCTGGGGCCAACGTCCTGACTTTC
CASRLNSGANVLTF
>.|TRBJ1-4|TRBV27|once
TGTGCCAGCAGTTTAAGGGGAAAACTGTTTTTT
CASSLRGKLFF
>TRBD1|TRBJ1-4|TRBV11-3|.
TGTGCCAGCAGCTTAGATTTTGGGACAGGGGATGAAAAACTGTTTTTT
CASSLDFGTGDEKLFF
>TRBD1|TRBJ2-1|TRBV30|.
TGTGCCTGCACGACAGGGGGCATTCGAAATGAGCAGTTCTTC
CACTTGGIRNEQFF
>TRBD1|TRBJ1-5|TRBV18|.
TGTGCCAGCTCACCAGCCCCAACAGGGGATCAGCCCCAGCATTTT
CASSPAPTGDQPQHF
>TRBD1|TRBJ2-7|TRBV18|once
TGTGCCAGCTCACCCCCGGGCACAGGGGCTCCGTACGAGCAGTACTTC
CASSPPGTGAPYEQYF
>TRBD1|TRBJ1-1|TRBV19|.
TGTGCCAGTACCCTTAACAGGGGGGGGAACACTGAAGCTTTCTTT
CASTLNRGGNTEAFF
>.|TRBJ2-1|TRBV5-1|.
TGCGCCAGCAGCTTACCAGGCGGGGTCTACAATGAGCAGTTCTTC
CASSLPGGVYNEQFF
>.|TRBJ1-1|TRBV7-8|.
TGTGCCAGCAGTCTCAGGGCCCCGAACACTGAAGCTTTCTTT
CASSLRAPNTEAFF
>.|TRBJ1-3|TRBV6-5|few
TGTGCCAGCAGTCCAACAGCAAGAATGGGAAACACCATATATTTT
CASSPTARMGNTIYF
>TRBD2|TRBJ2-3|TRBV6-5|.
TGTGCCAGCAGTTACAGCGGGGGTACCCCCGATACGCAGTATTTT
CASSYSGGTPDTQYF